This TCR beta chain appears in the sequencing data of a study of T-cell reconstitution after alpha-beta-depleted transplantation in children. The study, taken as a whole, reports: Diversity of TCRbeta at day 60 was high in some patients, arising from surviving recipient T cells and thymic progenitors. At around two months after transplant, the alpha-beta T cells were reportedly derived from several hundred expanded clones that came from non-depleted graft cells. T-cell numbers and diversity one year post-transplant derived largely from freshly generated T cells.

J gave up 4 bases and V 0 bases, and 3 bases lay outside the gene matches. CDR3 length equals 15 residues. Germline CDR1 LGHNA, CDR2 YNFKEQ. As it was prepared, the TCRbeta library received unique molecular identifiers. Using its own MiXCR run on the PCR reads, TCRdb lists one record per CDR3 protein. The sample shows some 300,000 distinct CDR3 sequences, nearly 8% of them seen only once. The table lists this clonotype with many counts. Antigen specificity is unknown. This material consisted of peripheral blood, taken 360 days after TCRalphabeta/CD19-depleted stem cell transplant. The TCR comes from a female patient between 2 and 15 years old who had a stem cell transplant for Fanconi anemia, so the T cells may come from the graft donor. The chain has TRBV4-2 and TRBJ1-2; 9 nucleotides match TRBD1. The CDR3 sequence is CASSQDQQGAYGYTF. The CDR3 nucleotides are TGTGCCAGCAGCCAAGATCAACAGGGGGCCTATGGCTACACCTTC.